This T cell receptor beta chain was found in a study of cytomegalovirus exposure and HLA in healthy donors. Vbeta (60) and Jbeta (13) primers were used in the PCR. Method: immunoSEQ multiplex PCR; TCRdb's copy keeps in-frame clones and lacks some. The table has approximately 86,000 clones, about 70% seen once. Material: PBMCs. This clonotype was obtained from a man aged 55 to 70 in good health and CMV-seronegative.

This CDR3 reads CASSSPPTLGNTIYF. The CDR3 bases are TGTGCCAGCAGTTCACCCCCTACTCTTGGAAACACCATATATTTT. V gene TRBV7-9 combines with J gene TRBJ1-3, with D unclear. V was clipped by 6 bases and J by 3 bases, with 15 bases between them. In germline, CDR1 is SEHNR, CDR2 FQNEAQ (reference sequence). CDR3 length equals 15 residues.